Listed below are T cell receptor beta chains from one sample, sequenced in a study of T cell responses to AZD1222 COVID-19 vaccine. The repertoire was sequenced with immunoSEQ multiplex PCR; TCRdb's copy has only in-frame clones and lacks some. The sample carries 120,000 to 150,000 clones, over 80% recorded once. The sequenced sample was peripheral blood, obtained on day 0 of MenACWY control vaccination. These TCRs come from an adult in good health. CDR3s include the opening cysteine and the closing phenylalanine or tryptophan. The order of the fields is D gene, J gene, clone size, V gene, CDR3 protein, CDR3 DNA. The D gene is left open where the match is weak. The listing skips clone size in some rows; elsewhere it reads once, few, many or a size class.

D: TRBD2
J: TRBJ2-1
size: .
V: TRBV24-1
CDR3: CATSDFTPSGNTYNEQFF
DNA: TGTGCCACCAGTGATTTTACCCCAAGCGGGAACACCTACAATGAGCAGTTCTTC

D: .
J: TRBJ1-5
size: .
V: TRBV27
CDR3: CASSLSWGKGVQPQHF
DNA: TGTGCCAGCAGTTTAAGTTGGGGAAAAGGGGTGCAGCCCCAGCATTTT

D: .
J: TRBJ2-1
size: .
V: TRBV6-5
CDR3: CASGVREREQFF
DNA: TGTGCCTCCGGGGTCCGGGAGCGTGAGCAGTTCTTC

D: .
J: TRBJ1-2
size: .
V: TRBV19
CDR3: CASSISGQYGYTF
DNA: TGTGCCAGTAGTATCTCCGGGCAATATGGCTACACCTTC

D: .
J: TRBJ1-1
size: .
V: TRBV9
CDR3: CASSADTEAFF
DNA: TGTGCCAGCAGCGCTGACACTGAAGCTTTCTTT

D: .
J: TRBJ2-3
size: .
V: TRBV9
CDR3: CASSVAAGGGDTQYF
DNA: TGTGCCAGCAGCGTAGCTGCTGGGGGCGGAGATACGCAGTATTTT

D: .
J: TRBJ1-4
size: .
V: TRBV4-1
CDR3: CASSLGQLNEKLFF
DNA: TGCGCCAGCAGCCTAGGACAGTTGAATGAAAAACTGTTTTTT

D: .
J: TRBJ2-5
size: once
V: TRBV28
CDR3: CASSQGSETQYF
DNA: TGTGCCAGCAGCCAGGGGTCAGAGACCCAGTACTTC

D: .
J: TRBJ2-7
size: .
V: TRBV6-5
CDR3: CASQGDISYEQYF
DNA: TGTGCCAGCCAGGGTGATATTAGCTACGAGCAGTACTTC

D: TRBD1
J: TRBJ1-2
size: once
V: TRBV7-2
CDR3: CASSPRTGSNYGYTF
DNA: TGTGCCAGCAGCCCGAGGACAGGTTCTAACTATGGCTACACCTTC

D: .
J: TRBJ2-2
size: .
V: TRBV7-9
CDR3: CASSLVVGELFF
DNA: TGTGCCAGCAGCTTAGTAGTCGGGGAGCTGTTTTTT

D: TRBD2
J: TRBJ2-5
size: .
V: TRBV14
CDR3: CASSPKYGQRERETQYF
DNA: TGTGCCAGCAGCCCAAAGTATGGCCAGCGGGAAAGGGAGACCCAGTACTTC

D: .
J: TRBJ1-2
size: .
V: TRBV13
CDR3: CASSLGEIYGYTF
DNA: TGTGCCAGCAGCTTGGGAGAAATCTATGGCTACACCTTC

D: .
J: TRBJ1-1
size: .
V: TRBV3-1/TRBV3-2
CDR3: CASGQAMNTEAFF
DNA: TGTGCCAGCGGACAAGCCATGAACACTGAAGCTTTCTTT

D: .
J: TRBJ1-5
size: .
V: TRBV11-2
CDR3: CASSLVGGGGQPQHF
DNA: TGTGCCAGCAGCTTAGTAGGGGGAGGCGGTCAGCCCCAGCATTTT

D: .
J: TRBJ2-7
size: .
V: TRBV7-9
CDR3: CASSIDGTSYEQYF
DNA: TGTGCCAGCAGCATCGACGGAACCTCCTACGAGCAGTACTTC

D: .
J: TRBJ2-5
size: .
V: TRBV3-1/TRBV3-2
CDR3: CASSQAQKGAQYF
DNA: TGTGCCAGCAGCCAAGCGCAAAAGGGGGCCCAGTACTTC

D: .
J: TRBJ1-6
size: .
V: TRBV6-1
CDR3: CASSDLTWQNSPLHF
DNA: TGTGCCAGCAGTGACCTGACCTGGCAGAATTCACCCCTCCACTTT

D: TRBD1
J: TRBJ1-4
size: .
V: TRBV4-1
CDR3: CASSSQGATNEKLFF
DNA: TGCGCCAGCAGCTCACAGGGGGCAACTAATGAAAAACTGTTTTTT

D: .
J: TRBJ1-1
size: .
V: TRBV9
CDR3: CASSVGPLTDLGTEAFF
DNA: TGTGCCAGCAGCGTCGGACCCCTGACAGATCTGGGCACTGAAGCTTTCTTT

D: TRBD1
J: TRBJ1-5
size: .
V: TRBV11-3
CDR3: CASTPRGQGNISNQPQHF
DNA: TGTGCCAGCACCCCACGGGGACAGGGGAACATAAGCAATCAGCCCCAGCATTTT

D: .
J: TRBJ1-1
size: .
V: TRBV7-9
CDR3: CASSLGSGNTEAFF
DNA: TGTGCCAGCAGCTTGGGGTCCGGGAACACTGAAGCTTTCTTT

D: .
J: TRBJ2-7
size: .
V: TRBV18
CDR3: CASSPLGAAYTYEQYF
DNA: TGTGCCAGCTCACCTCTCGGGGCCGCTTATACGTACGAGCAGTACTTC

D: TRBD1
J: TRBJ1-4
size: .
V: TRBV27
CDR3: CASSQDRTGRGEKLFF
DNA: TGTGCCAGCAGCCAAGACCGGACAGGGAGAGGCGAAAAACTGTTTTTT

D: TRBD1
J: TRBJ1-4
size: .
V: TRBV7-9
CDR3: CASSSGGEGEKLFF
DNA: TGTGCCAGCAGCTCAGGGGGCGAGGGTGAAAAACTGTTTTTT

D: .
J: TRBJ1-1
size: once
V: TRBV10-1
CDR3: CASSEFGIEAFF
DNA: TGCGCCAGCAGTGAGTTTGGGATTGAAGCTTTCTTT

D: TRBD1
J: TRBJ1-4
size: .
V: TRBV6-5
CDR3: CASSLGDRRFEKLFF
DNA: TGTGCCAGCAGCCTCGGGGACAGGAGATTTGAAAAACTGTTTTTT

D: TRBD1
J: TRBJ1-3
size: .
V: TRBV27
CDR3: CATSRQGNSGNTIYF
DNA: TGTGCCACTTCGAGACAGGGAAACTCTGGAAACACCATATATTTT

D: .
J: TRBJ2-6
size: .
V: TRBV3-1/TRBV3-2
CDR3: CASSQDVGYSGANVLTF
DNA: TGTGCCAGCAGCCAAGACGTAGGGTACTCTGGGGCCAACGTCCTGACTTTC

D: TRBD1
J: TRBJ2-1
size: .
V: TRBV11-3
CDR3: CASSRGGQGARNEQFF
DNA: TGTGCCAGCAGCCGGGGTGGGCAGGGGGCTCGTAATGAGCAGTTCTTC

D: .
J: TRBJ1-3
size: .
V: TRBV18
CDR3: CASSTSQGTGNTIYF
DNA: TGTGCCAGCTCAACTTCCCAGGGGACAGGAAACACCATATATTTT

D: TRBD2
J: TRBJ2-5
size: few
V: TRBV10-2
CDR3: CASKRTSGPETQYF
DNA: TGCGCCAGCAAAAGGACTAGCGGGCCGGAGACCCAGTACTTC

D: .
J: TRBJ1-1
size: .
V: TRBV3-1/TRBV3-2
CDR3: CASSSNANTEAFF
DNA: TGTGCCAGCAGCTCAAATGCGAACACTGAAGCTTTCTTT

D: TRBD1
J: TRBJ2-1
size: .
V: TRBV6-5
CDR3: CASRPRDRSYNEQFF
DNA: TGTGCCAGCAGACCCCGGGACAGGTCTTACAATGAGCAGTTCTTC

D: TRBD2
J: TRBJ2-1
size: .
V: TRBV28
CDR3: CASRTGGGVIEQFF
DNA: TGTGCCAGCAGGACTGGTGGGGGGGTAATTGAGCAGTTCTTC

D: TRBD1
J: TRBJ2-1
size: once
V: TRBV6-4
CDR3: CASSDSGTGGNEQFF
DNA: TGTGCCAGCAGTGACTCCGGGACAGGGGGCAATGAGCAGTTCTTC

D: TRBD1
J: TRBJ2-1
size: .
V: TRBV6-5
CDR3: CASSTYRGRYEQFF
DNA: TGTGCCAGCAGTACTTACAGGGGGCGTTACGAGCAGTTCTTC

D: .
J: TRBJ2-7
size: .
V: TRBV19
CDR3: CASSPRVAYEQYF
DNA: TGTGCCAGTAGTCCGCGGGTTGCCTACGAGCAGTACTTC

D: .
J: TRBJ1-2
size: .
V: TRBV4-1
CDR3: CASSHSKSRDYGYTF
DNA: TGCGCCAGCAGCCATAGTAAGAGTAGGGACTATGGCTACACCTTC

D: TRBD1
J: TRBJ2-2
size: once
V: TRBV19
CDR3: CASSIRQGGNTGELFF
DNA: TGTGCCAGTAGTATTAGACAGGGGGGAAACACCGGGGAGCTGTTTTTT

D: .
J: TRBJ1-5
size: .
V: TRBV28
CDR3: CASSFGGRGVSNQPQHF
DNA: TGTGCCAGCAGTTTTGGGGGCAGGGGAGTTAGCAATCAGCCCCAGCATTTT

D: TRBD1
J: TRBJ1-2
size: few
V: TRBV9
CDR3: CASSPRQGIVYGYTF
DNA: TGTGCCAGCAGCCCCCGACAGGGGATCGTCTATGGCTACACCTTC

D: TRBD2
J: TRBJ2-2
size: .
V: TRBV28
CDR3: CASSSVGLAGVKGELFF
DNA: TGTGCCAGCAGTTCTGTGGGACTAGCGGGGGTCAAAGGGGAGCTGTTTTTT

D: .
J: TRBJ2-7
size: .
V: TRBV5-5
CDR3: CASSNPGDGIYEQYF
DNA: TGTGCCAGCAGCAACCCAGGGGACGGGATCTACGAGCAGTACTTC

D: .
J: TRBJ2-7
size: once
V: TRBV11-2
CDR3: CASSLVRGSSYEQYF
DNA: TGTGCCAGCAGCTTAGTACGGGGGAGCTCCTACGAGCAGTACTTC

D: TRBD1
J: TRBJ2-5
size: .
V: TRBV7-2
CDR3: CASSAQGAFQETQYF
DNA: TGTGCCAGCAGCGCCCAGGGGGCCTTCCAAGAGACCCAGTACTTC

D: TRBD1
J: TRBJ1-5
size: .
V: TRBV5-1
CDR3: CASSRTGGSNQPQHF
DNA: TGCGCCAGCAGCCGGACAGGGGGCAGCAATCAGCCCCAGCATTTT

D: .
J: TRBJ2-7
size: .
V: TRBV5-1
CDR3: CASSLGPNYDEQYF
DNA: TGCGCCAGCAGCTTGGGCCCGAACTACGATGAGCAGTACTTC

D: .
J: TRBJ2-7
size: .
V: TRBV18
CDR3: CASSPLGTGSYEQYF
DNA: TGTGCCAGCTCACCCCTCGGGACGGGATCCTACGAGCAGTACTTC

D: .
J: TRBJ2-7
size: few
V: TRBV30
CDR3: CATSPPYEQYF
DNA: TGTGCCACGTCCCCCCCCTACGAGCAGTACTTC

D: .
J: TRBJ2-3
size: .
V: TRBV7-9
CDR3: CASSLESHTDTQYF
DNA: TGTGCCAGCAGCTTAGAGTCTCACACAGATACGCAGTATTTT